These 14 T cell receptor beta chains were sequenced from one sample in a study of siplizumab effects on memory and regulatory T cells. Libraries were prepared by immunoSEQ multiplex PCR; TCRdb keeps only in-frame clonotypes and omits some of them. The sample lists approximately 75,000 clones; 90% to 95% were seen once. What was sequenced was CD8+ T cells sorted from blood. All receptors derive from a human donor in good health.

In nucleotides, the CDR3 is TGTGCCAGCAGTCCAGACGGCAATCAGCCCCAGCATTTT. Protein product: CASSPDGNQPQHF. The J gene is TRBJ1-5, the V gene TRBV28; D gene unclear. CDR1 is MDHEN, CDR2 SYDVKM, per germline. V was shortened by 5 bases and J by 2 bases, with 7 bases between the two germline ends. The CDR3 consists of 13 residues.

The J gene is TRBJ1-4, the V gene TRBV28; 10 bases line up with TRBD1. J was trimmed by 6 bases and V by 7 bases; bases with no gene match: 8. CDR1 MDHEN and CDR2 SYDVKM come from the germline V gene. There are 15 residues in the CDR3. The DNA for the CDR3 is TGTGCCAGCATCGCGAGGGGGACAGGGGATGAAAAACTGTTTTTT. Protein sequence: CASIARGTGDEKLFF.

The genes are TRBV2 and TRBJ1-1; 10 nucleotides align to TRBD1. The J segment lost 1 base and the V segment lost 8 bases, leaving 4 bases of the junction unmatched. CDR3 length: 14 residues. CDR1 and CDR2 (germline): SNHLY, FYNNEI. CDR3 region: CASSRDRGNTEAFF. The DNA of the CDR3 is TGTGCCAGCTCTAGGGACAGGGGGAACACTGAAGCTTTCTTT.

Regarding this clone: The sample contains more than one DNA sequence encoding this CDR3. The rearrangement links TRBV2 to TRBJ1-1; 7 positions match TRBD1. In germline, CDR1 is SNHLY, CDR2 FYNNEI. With 6 bases clipped from V and 8 bases from J, the junction kept 12 bases outside the gene matches. The CDR3 contains 14 residues. CDR3 sequence: CASSEQQGGLEAFF. The CDR3 coding sequence is TGTGCCAGCAGCGAGCAGCAGGGGGGTTTGGAAGCTTTCTTT. Complete variable domain (other parts from reference TRBV2 and TRBJ1-1): EPEVTQTPSHQVTQMGQEVILRCVPISNHLYFYWYRQILGQKVEFLVSFYNNEISEKSEIFDDQFSVERPDGSNFTLKIRSTKLEDSAMYFCASSEQQGGLEAFFGQGTRLTVV.

V usage is TRBV2 and J usage is TRBJ1-6; a weak D match, TRBD1 (5 bases). Trimming stripped 8 bases from V and 9 bases from J, with 17 bases between. The CDR3 length is 14 residues. The V gene's germline CDR1 is SNHLY and CDR2 FYNNEI. This CDR3 reads CASEGIGVVSPLHF. The CDR3 DNA follows: TGTGCCAGCGAGGGAATAGGGGTTGTTTCACCCCTCCACTTT.

The gene calls are TRBV19 and TRBJ1-1; no clear D. From germline, CDR1 is LNHDA and CDR2 SQIVND (reference sequence). The CDR3 extends over 13 amino acids. Trimming shortened V by 3 bases and J by 1 base, and 6 bases separated the two germline ends. The CDR3 reads CASSIMGNTEAFF. CDR3 DNA sequence: TGTGCCAGTAGTATTATGGGGAACACTGAAGCTTTCTTT.

This clone was detected once. The V and J genes are TRBV13 and TRBJ1-1; D call uncertain. Per the germline V gene, CDR1 is PRHDT and CDR2 is FYEKMQ (reference sequence). CDR3 size: 16 residues. Trimming took 0 bases from V and 1 from J, leaving 12 bases between them. CDR3 DNA: TGTGCCAGCAGCTTAGGCCTAGGGCGGAAGAACACTGAAGCTTTCTTT. The encoded protein is CASSLGLGRKNTEAFF.

The chain combines TRBV9 with TRBJ1-2; tentative D call: TRBD1 (5 bases). CDR1 is SGDLS, CDR2 YYNGEE, per germline. V lost 3 bases, J lost 6 bases, and 18 bases lay in between. This CDR3 has 15 residues. This chain's CDR3 is CASSGLRGGDNGYTF. The DNA of the CDR3 is TGTGCCAGCAGCGGACTGAGGGGTGGGGATAATGGCTACACCTTC.

This chain joins TRBV6-1 and TRBJ1-4; maybe TRBD1 (5 bases). The CDR3 runs to 14 residues. V dropped 3 bases and J dropped 3 bases, with 8 bases sitting between them. Looked up from germline, CDR1 is MNHNS and CDR2 is SASEGT. The CDR3 sequence is CASSDRASNEKLFF. CDR3 DNA: TGTGCCAGCAGTGACAGGGCCTCTAATGAAAAACTGTTTTTT.

The chain couples TRBV9 to TRBJ2-7; possible D gene TRBD2, 6 bases. The ends were cut back, 2 bases at V and 2 bases at J, with 11 bases in the middle. Germline values: CDR1 SGDLS, CDR2 YYNGEE. This CDR3 is 14 amino acids long. CDR3 bases: TGTGCCAGCAGCGTGGACGGGACTCCCTACGAGCAGTACTTC. It codes for CASSVDGTPYEQYF.

This chain uses TRBV7-3 with TRBJ1-5, with no clear D. The CDR3 has 13 residues. The germline V gene encodes CDR1 SGHTA and CDR2 FQGTGA. The V end lost 1 base, the J end lost 6 bases, and 7 bases lay between the germline ends. The DNA of the CDR3 is TGTGCCAGCAGCTTAATGGGGAGTCAGCCCCAGCATTTT. It yields the protein CASSLMGSQPQHF.

This chain links TRBV9 with TRBJ2-5; D remains ambiguous. The V and J ends lost 0 bases and 3 bases respectively, with 12 bases between them. CDR3 size: 15 residues. Germline V gives CDR1 SGDLS, CDR2 YYNGEE. CDR3 in DNA: TGTGCCAGCAGCGTAGGGGGAAGGGTCGAAGAGACCCAGTACTTC. This gives the protein CASSVGGRVEETQYF.

The chain links TRBV7-2 to TRBJ2-7; D ambiguous. Germline lookup yields CDR1 SGHTA and CDR2 FQGNSA. This CDR3 contains 12 residues. V was clipped by 5 bases and J by 2 bases, with 7 bases between them. CDR3 nucleotide sequence: TGTGCCAGCAGCCGCGTCGCCTACGAGCAGTACTTC. Its translation is CASSRVAYEQYF.

The chain links TRBV5-6 to TRBJ2-1; possible D gene TRBD1, 6 bases. Per germline, CDR1 SGHDT and CDR2 YYEEEE. Trimming left V 1 base short and J 5 bases short, with 7 bases between. The CDR3 sequence is 13 residues long. Written as DNA, the CDR3 is TGTGCCAGCAGCTTGTCAGGGGACAATGAGCAGTTCTTC. Its translation: CASSLSGDNEQFF.